This TCR beta chain derives from a study of radiotherapy plus CTLA-4 blockade in lung cancer (dated by TCRdb to about 2018). With regard to the full study: Among the enrolled patients, roughly 17% had an objective response, and 31% reached disease control.

The investigation overall reported the following: TCR clones derived from tumors expanded in peripheral blood after treatment with radiotherapy and ipilimumab. Increased serum interferon-beta after radiation, together with early dynamic changes in blood T cell clones, were reported to be the strongest predictors of response.

Its CDR3 holds 16 amino acids, cysteine through phenylalanine. Only CDR3 DNA remains: 48 bases, in frame from the first base. V ends up 4 bases short and J 7 bases short, with an unmatched junction base count of 10. Taken from the germline V gene (reference sequence), the CDR1 and CDR2 loops are SGHNT and YYREEE. With regard to this clone: Its antigen has not been determined. One base away there is no much larger clone; base qualities are not given.

Focal radiation therapy combined with CTLA-4 blockade (ipilimumab) was tested in patients with chemo-refractory metastatic non-small-cell lung cancer. The library relied on the immunoSEQ multiplex PCR assay. Here the immuneACCESS table is served through TCRdb, limited to in-frame sequences with V and J called. Missing clones are a known gap in these copies; in checked studies unresolved V genes cover under half, and the rest lacks a known reason. In all, the sample holds 50,000 to 75,000 clones, and 60% to 80% of those were seen once. Of the sample, around 4.8% falls within the top ten clones. Recombination linked TRBV5-4 to TRBJ2-2, with 10 junctional bases fitting TRBD1. The sequencing used peripheral blood, collected from a patient treated with radiotherapy plus ipilimumab. The TCR sequence derives from a human donor with non-small cell lung cancer who had a complete response to radiotherapy plus ipilimumab. This receptor carries the CDR3 CASSPMDRGFGGELFF. The nucleotide sequence reads TGTGCCAGCAGCCCGATGGACAGGGGGTTTGGCGGGGAGCTGTTTTTT.